This is a list of T cell receptor beta chains from one sample in a study of OX40 agonist ivuxolimab in advanced cancers. Profiling relied on immunoSEQ multiplex PCR, and the TCRdb table lists in-frame clones only, not all of them. The sample lists about 60,000 clones, approximately 88% seen once, with 2.8% in the top ten. This material consisted of CD4+ or CD8+ T cells sorted from blood, taken in a trial of the OX40 agonist ivuxolimab. All receptors come from an adult with an advanced solid tumor such as melanoma, head and neck, liver or kidney cancer. The CDR3 runs from the conserved cysteine through the conserved F or W. A D gene is named only where the DNA matches it firmly. A clone size is listed for some rows: how often the clone was seen (once, few, many), or a class if it is expanded.

V: TRBV6-1
size: NA
D: TRBD1
J: TRBJ1-1
DNA: TGTGCCAGCAGCGCCGGACAGGGGGCTTTCTTT
CDR3: CASSAGQGAFF

V: TRBV19
size: NA
D: NA
J: TRBJ1-2
DNA: TGTGCCAGTAGTATAGATAGGGGGGGCGATTCGTATGGCTACACCTTC
CDR3: CASSIDRGGDSYGYTF

V: TRBV28
size: NA
D: TRBD1
J: TRBJ2-5
DNA: TGTGCCAGCAGTACGACAGGGTTAGGACCCAGGCTCCACTTC
CDR3: CASSTTGLGPRLHF

V: TRBV14
size: NA
D: NA
J: TRBJ2-7
DNA: TGTGCCAGCAGCCTCATGGGGGAGCAGTACTTC
CDR3: CASSLMGEQYF

V: TRBV5-1
size: NA
D: NA
J: TRBJ1-2
DNA: TGCGCCAGCAGCTCGTTGTCCTCTAACTATGGCTACACCTTC
CDR3: CASSSLSSNYGYTF

V: TRBV5-4
size: NA
D: TRBD2
J: TRBJ2-1
DNA: TGTGCCAGCAGCTATTTCGGACTAGCGGGATACAATGAGCAGTTCTTC
CDR3: CASSYFGLAGYNEQFF

V: TRBV13
size: NA
D: NA
J: TRBJ2-3
DNA: TGTGCCAGCAGCCGTCCAAGAGACACAGATACGCAGTATTTT
CDR3: CASSRPRDTDTQYF

V: TRBV19
size: NA
D: NA
J: TRBJ2-2
DNA: TGTGCCAGTAGTATCGGGTACACCGGGGAGCTGTTTTTT
CDR3: CASSIGYTGELFF

V: TRBV19
size: few
D: NA
J: TRBJ2-1
DNA: TGTGCCAGTAGTCTCGAGTTCAAGGCTTCGCGGTTCTTC
CDR3: CASSLEFKASRFF

V: TRBV7-9
size: NA
D: NA
J: TRBJ2-3
DNA: TGTGCCAGCAGTTACCGGGACGGTGGTCTGTATTTT
CDR3: CASSYRDGGLYF

V: TRBV5-4
size: NA
D: NA
J: TRBJ2-6
DNA: TGTGCCAGCAGGCATATTGGGGCCAACGTCCTGACTTTC
CDR3: CASRHIGANVLTF

V: TRBV6-5
size: once
D: NA
J: TRBJ2-7
DNA: TGTGCCAGCAGTTACTCCGTTGACGGCTACGAGCAGTACTTC
CDR3: CASSYSVDGYEQYF

V: TRBV9
size: NA
D: TRBD2
J: TRBJ2-1
DNA: TGTGCCAGCAGCGTAGCGATTAGCGGGAAATCCTACAATGAGCAGTTCTTC
CDR3: CASSVAISGKSYNEQFF

V: TRBV28
size: NA
D: NA
J: TRBJ2-2
DNA: TGTGCCAGCGGCGGGACTTCCTCCCCCGGGGAGCTGTTTTTT
CDR3: CASGGTSSPGELFF

V: TRBV28
size: NA
D: NA
J: TRBJ1-5
DNA: TGTGCCAGCAGTTTCCAGAATAATCAGCCCCAGCATTTT
CDR3: CASSFQNNQPQHF

V: TRBV10-2
size: once
D: NA
J: TRBJ1-5
DNA: TGCGCCAGCAGCGCGTTCGGGAATCAGCCCCAGCATTTT
CDR3: CASSAFGNQPQHF

V: TRBV11-3
size: once
D: TRBD1
J: TRBJ2-3
DNA: TGTGCCAGCAGCTCCGCCGGGACAGGGGCAACAGATACGCAGTATTTT
CDR3: CASSSAGTGATDTQYF

V: TRBV5-1
size: NA
D: NA
J: TRBJ2-7
DNA: TGCGCCAGCAGCTTGGGGACTGGGGATATGCACGAGCAGTACTTC
CDR3: CASSLGTGDMHEQYF

V: TRBV27
size: once
D: TRBD1
J: TRBJ2-2
DNA: TGTGCCAGCAGTCCCTACACCGGTCCCGCTTGGGACAGCCAAACCGGGGAGCTGTTTTTT
CDR3: CASSPYTGPAWDSQTGELFF

V: TRBV2
size: NA
D: NA
J: TRBJ2-1
DNA: TGTGCCAGCAGTCAGGGCAGGAATGAGCAGTTCTTC
CDR3: CASSQGRNEQFF

V: TRBV5-3
size: few
D: TRBD1
J: TRBJ1-1
DNA: TGTGCCAGAAGGTTAGACAGGGGTTTCAACACTGAAGCTTTCTTT
CDR3: CARRLDRGFNTEAFF

V: TRBV5-6
size: NA
D: TRBD1
J: TRBJ1-3
DNA: TGTGCCAGCAGCTCGGGGACAGGGGGCGCGTTTGGAAACACCATATATTTT
CDR3: CASSSGTGGAFGNTIYF

V: TRBV5-1
size: once
D: TRBD1
J: TRBJ1-4
DNA: TGCGCCAGCAGCTCGGGACAGGGAATTGAAAAACTGTTTTTT
CDR3: CASSSGQGIEKLFF

V: TRBV2
size: NA
D: TRBD2
J: TRBJ2-1
DNA: TGTGCCAGCAGTGAAGCGGTCGCGGGAGGCTACAATGAGCAGTTCTTC
CDR3: CASSEAVAGGYNEQFF

V: TRBV5-1
size: few
D: NA
J: TRBJ1-1
DNA: TGCGCCAGCAGCCAAGGCGTTGGCACTGAAGCTTTCTTT
CDR3: CASSQGVGTEAFF

V: TRBV5-1
size: NA
D: NA
J: TRBJ2-7
DNA: TGCGCCAGCAGCTTGGGGTCTGGGACTGGCTACGAGCAGTACTTC
CDR3: CASSLGSGTGYEQYF

V: TRBV27
size: NA
D: NA
J: TRBJ2-6
DNA: TGTGCCAGCAGACGCTCACAGGGATTTACTGTTTCTGGGGCCAACGTCCTGACTTTC
CDR3: CASRRSQGFTVSGANVLTF

V: TRBV19
size: NA
D: TRBD2
J: TRBJ2-1
DNA: TGTGCCAGTAATCGTTGGCTAGCGGGAGGTAATGAGCAGTTCTTC
CDR3: CASNRWLAGGNEQFF

V: TRBV6-1
size: NA
D: NA
J: TRBJ1-1
DNA: TGTGCCAGCAGTGCGGGTTGGGTGAACACTGAAGCTTTCTTT
CDR3: CASSAGWVNTEAFF

V: TRBV7-8
size: once
D: TRBD2
J: TRBJ2-7
DNA: TGTGCCAGCAGCTCGCTAGCGGGGCCGTACTACGAGCAGTACTTC
CDR3: CASSSLAGPYYEQYF

V: TRBV27
size: NA
D: TRBD2
J: TRBJ2-7
DNA: TGTGCCAGCCGTCCGGGACTAGCGGGATACGAGCAGTACTTC
CDR3: CASRPGLAGYEQYF

V: TRBV6-4
size: NA
D: NA
J: TRBJ2-3
DNA: TGTGCCAGCAGTGACGACTCTCCGGACAATACGCAGTATTTT
CDR3: CASSDDSPDNTQYF

V: TRBV2
size: NA
D: NA
J: TRBJ2-7
DNA: TGTGCCAGCAGTGAAGATGGTGATTCCTACGAGCAGTACTTC
CDR3: CASSEDGDSYEQYF

V: TRBV15
size: NA
D: NA
J: TRBJ2-3
DNA: TGTGCCACCAGCACTTTACGGGCTTCCCGGGATACGCAGTATTTT
CDR3: CATSTLRASRDTQYF

V: TRBV19
size: NA
D: NA
J: TRBJ2-3
DNA: TGTGCCAGTAGTATAGATCAGGGCCCGAGCACAGATACGCAGTATTTT
CDR3: CASSIDQGPSTDTQYF

V: TRBV6-1
size: NA
D: TRBD1
J: TRBJ1-1
DNA: TGTGCCAGCAGCCGGGGACAGGGAACTGAAGCTTTCTTT
CDR3: CASSRGQGTEAFF